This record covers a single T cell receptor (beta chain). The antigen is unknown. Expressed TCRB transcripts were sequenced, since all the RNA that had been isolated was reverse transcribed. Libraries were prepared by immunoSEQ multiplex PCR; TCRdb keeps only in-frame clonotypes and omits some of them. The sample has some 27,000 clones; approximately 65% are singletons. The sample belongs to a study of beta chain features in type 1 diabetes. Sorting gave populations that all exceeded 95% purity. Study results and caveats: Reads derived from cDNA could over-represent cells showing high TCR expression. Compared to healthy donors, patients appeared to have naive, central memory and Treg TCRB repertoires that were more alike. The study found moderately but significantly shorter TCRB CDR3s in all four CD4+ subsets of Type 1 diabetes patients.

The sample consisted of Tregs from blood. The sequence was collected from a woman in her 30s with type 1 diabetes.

CDR3 bases: TGTGCCAGCTTCTCATGGGCAGGGGTTAACACTGAAGCTTTCTTT. It translates to CASFSWAGVNTEAFF. The chain combines TRBV7-6 with TRBJ1-1, with TRBD1 as a possible D gene (6 bases). V lost 8 bases to trimming and J lost 2 bases, with 18 bases between them. The CDR3 has 15 amino acids. The germline gives CDR1 SGHVS, CDR2 FNYEAQ.